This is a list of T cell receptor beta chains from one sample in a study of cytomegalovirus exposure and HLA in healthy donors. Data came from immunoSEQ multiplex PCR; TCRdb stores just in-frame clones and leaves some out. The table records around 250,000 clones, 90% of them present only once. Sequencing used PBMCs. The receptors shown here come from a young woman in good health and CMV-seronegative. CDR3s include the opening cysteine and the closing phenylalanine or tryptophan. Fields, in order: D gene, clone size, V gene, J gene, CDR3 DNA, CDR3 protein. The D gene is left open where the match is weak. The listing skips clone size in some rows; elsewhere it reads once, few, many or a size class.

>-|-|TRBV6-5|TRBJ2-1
TGTGCCAGCAGTCTCCGGGGGAACAATGAGCAGTTCTTC
CASSLRGNNEQFF
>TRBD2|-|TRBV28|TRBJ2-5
TGTGCCAGCAGTTTGGGACTAGCGAGTCAAGAGACCCAGTACTTC
CASSLGLASQETQYF
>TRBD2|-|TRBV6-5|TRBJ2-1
TGTGCCAGCAGTTACCCCACAAAGCGGGGATACAATGAGCAGTTCTTC
CASSYPTKRGYNEQFF
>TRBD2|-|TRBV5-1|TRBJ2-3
TGCGCCAGCCAGGCGGGGGAACCCACAGATACGCAGTATTTT
CASQAGEPTDTQYF
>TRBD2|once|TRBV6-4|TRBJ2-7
TGTGCCAGCAGCCCTAGCGGGGGGCAATTCCACGAGCAGTACTTC
CASSPSGGQFHEQYF
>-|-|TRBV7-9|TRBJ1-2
TGTGCCAGCAGCTTACCAGGGGACTATGGCTACACCTTC
CASSLPGDYGYTF
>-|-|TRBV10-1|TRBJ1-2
TGCGCCAGCAGTGAAACCTTGGGGGCTCGTACATTACCCGTCTATGGCTACACCTTC
CASSETLGARTLPVYGYTF
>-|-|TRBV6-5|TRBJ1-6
TGTGCCAGCAGTTCCTACCTTAGCTCCTATAATTCACCCCTCCACTTT
CASSSYLSSYNSPLHF
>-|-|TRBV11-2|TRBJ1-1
TGTGCCAGCAGCTTAGGAGGTGAAGCTTTCTTT
CASSLGGEAFF
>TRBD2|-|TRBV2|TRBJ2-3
TGTGCCAGCAGCGTCAAGAGGACGCCGGGACTAGCGGGGGTAAATATTCGCACAGATACGCAGTATTTT
CASSVKRTPGLAGVNIRTDTQYF